This T cell receptor (beta chain) derives from a study of blood T cell repertoires in COVID-19. Study-level background: COVID-19 samples collected from the United States, Italy and Spain covered acute and convalescent phases. From T cells, B-cell-depleted T cells, or PBMCs came the material, which was cDNA or gDNA.

Per the authors' pipeline: By means of reference gene primer amplification, nucleated cell counts were estimated. Profiled with immunoSEQ multiplex PCR; TCRdb holds only in-frame clones, not every one. V and J calls and clone size are given by that table; D and trimming were obtained from the DNA. The repertoire consists of about 88,000 clones, with roughly 88% occurring once and the leading ten covering around 3%. The sample consisted of peripheral blood. The clonotype was recovered from a woman aged 80 or over with acute or convalescent COVID-19.

CDR3 sequence (DNA): TGTGCCAGCAGCGTAACTTTGTACACTGAAGCTTTCTTT. It specifies CASSVTLYTEAFF. This chain uses TRBV9 with TRBJ1-1; D remains unclear. Per germline, CDR1 SGDLS and CDR2 YYNGEE. Trimming removed 1 base at V and 3 bases at J, with 7 bases between. This CDR3 region has 13 residues.